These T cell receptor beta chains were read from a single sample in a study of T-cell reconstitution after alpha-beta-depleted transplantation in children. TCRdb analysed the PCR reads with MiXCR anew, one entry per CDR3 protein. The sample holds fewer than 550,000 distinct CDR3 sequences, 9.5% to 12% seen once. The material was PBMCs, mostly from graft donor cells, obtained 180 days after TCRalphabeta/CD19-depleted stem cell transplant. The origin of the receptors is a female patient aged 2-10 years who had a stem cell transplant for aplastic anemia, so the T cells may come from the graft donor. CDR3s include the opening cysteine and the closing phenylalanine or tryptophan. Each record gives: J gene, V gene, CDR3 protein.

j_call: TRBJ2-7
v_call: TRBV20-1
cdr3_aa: CSALRSARTYEQYF

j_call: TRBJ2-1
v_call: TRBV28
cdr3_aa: CASSLFPGGDWYEQFF

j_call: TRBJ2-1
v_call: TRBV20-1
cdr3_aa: CSARDTSGWNDNEQFF

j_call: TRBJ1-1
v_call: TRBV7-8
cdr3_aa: CASRLSGNTEAFF

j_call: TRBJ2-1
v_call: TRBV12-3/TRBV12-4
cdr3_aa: CATSGGTRYNEQFF

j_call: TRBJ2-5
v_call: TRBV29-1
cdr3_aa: CSAEGGRETQYF

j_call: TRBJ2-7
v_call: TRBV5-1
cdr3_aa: CASSLVVGSAEQYF

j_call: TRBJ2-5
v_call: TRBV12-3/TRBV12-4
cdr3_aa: CASSNVETQYF

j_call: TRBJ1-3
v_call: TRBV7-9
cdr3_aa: CASSLDRSTIYF

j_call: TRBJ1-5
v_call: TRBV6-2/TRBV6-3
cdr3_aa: CASSYTGYEGQPQHF

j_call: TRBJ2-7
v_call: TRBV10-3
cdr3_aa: CAISEGSEQYF

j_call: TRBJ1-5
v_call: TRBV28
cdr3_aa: CASSTTEDYNQPQHF

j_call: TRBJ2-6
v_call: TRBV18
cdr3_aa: CASSPKAGANVLTF

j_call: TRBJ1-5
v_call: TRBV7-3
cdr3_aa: CASSISPGQLYSNQPQHF

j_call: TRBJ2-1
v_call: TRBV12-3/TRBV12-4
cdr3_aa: CASSLWGTYNEQFF

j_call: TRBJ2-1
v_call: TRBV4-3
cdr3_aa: CASSPGGSGVYNEQFF

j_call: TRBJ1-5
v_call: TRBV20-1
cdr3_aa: CSAKSGPPELNQPQHF

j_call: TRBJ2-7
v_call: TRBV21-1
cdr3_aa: CASNGRVGQDYEQYF

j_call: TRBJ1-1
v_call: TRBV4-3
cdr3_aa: CASSQESHRNRNTEAFF

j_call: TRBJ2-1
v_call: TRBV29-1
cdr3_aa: CSATSGVYNEQFF

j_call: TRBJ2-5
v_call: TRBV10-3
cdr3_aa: CAAADNSVGETQYF

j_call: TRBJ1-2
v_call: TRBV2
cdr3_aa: CASSLQGPTLGLYGYTF

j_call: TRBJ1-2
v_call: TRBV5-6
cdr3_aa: CASSSGTPYGYTF

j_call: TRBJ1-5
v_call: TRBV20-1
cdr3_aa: CSAKQGVNQPQHF

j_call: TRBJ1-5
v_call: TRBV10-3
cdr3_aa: CAISGRVDNQPQHF

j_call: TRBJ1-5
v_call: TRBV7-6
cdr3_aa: CASSLEAFAGNQPQHF

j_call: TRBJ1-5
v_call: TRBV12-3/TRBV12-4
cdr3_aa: CASSPGRDSNQPQHF

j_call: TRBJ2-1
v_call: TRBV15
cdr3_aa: CATSRENGQGAQFF

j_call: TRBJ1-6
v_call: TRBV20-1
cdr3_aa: CSARADWSNSPLHF

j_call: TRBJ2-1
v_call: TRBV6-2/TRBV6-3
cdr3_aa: CASRLAPYNEQFF

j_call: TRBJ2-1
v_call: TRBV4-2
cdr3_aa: CASSQDGSRGDEQFF

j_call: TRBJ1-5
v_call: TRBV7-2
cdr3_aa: CASSLEGGNQPQHF

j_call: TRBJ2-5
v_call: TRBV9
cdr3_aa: CASSGSGRETQYF

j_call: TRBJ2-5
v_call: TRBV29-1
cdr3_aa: CSVAGTEETQYF

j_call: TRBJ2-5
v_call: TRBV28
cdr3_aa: CASSHAFGGRGETQYF

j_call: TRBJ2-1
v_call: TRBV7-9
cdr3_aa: CASSSGTSFNEQFF

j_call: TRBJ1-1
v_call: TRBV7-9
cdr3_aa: CASSLAGGSTEAFF

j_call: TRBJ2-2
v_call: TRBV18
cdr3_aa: CASSPSDSTGELFF

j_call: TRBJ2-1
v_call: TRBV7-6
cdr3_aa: CASSSLGGANEQFF